Each of the 18 T cell receptor beta chains below was sequenced from the same sample in a study of type 1 and type 2 diabetes patients. PCR was run on genomic DNA. Amplification of the beta chain CDR3 used 30 forward and 13 reverse multiplex primers. TCRdb passed the multiplex PCR reads through MiXCR, listing each CDR3 protein once. The table lists fewer than 300,000 distinct CDR3 sequences, approximately 50% of them singletons. Specimen: peripheral blood mononuclear cells (PBMCs). The source is a man aged 18 to 29 with type 2 diabetes.

The V and J genes are TRBV19 and TRBJ2-3; TRBD2 aligns across 11 bases. Unmatched junction bases numbered 5, after V lost 3 bases and J lost 0 bases. Germline CDR1 and CDR2: LNHDA and SQIVND (reference sequence). The length of the CDR3 is 17 residues. CDR3 amino acids: CASSILPSGRSTDTQYF. In DNA, the CDR3 is TGTGCCAGTAGTATTCTCCCTAGCGGGAGGAGCACAGATACGCAGTATTTT. Full variable domain (rest looked up from reference TRBV19 and TRBJ2-3): DGGITQSPKYLFRKEGQNVTLSCEQNLNHDAMYWYRQDPGQGLRLIYYSQIVNDFQKGDIAEGYSVSREKKESFPLTVTSAQKNPTAFYLCASSILPSGRSTDTQYFGPGTRLTVL.

This rearrangement joins TRBV12-3 or TRBV12-4 to TRBJ1-2; unclear D gene. CDR3 size: 12 residues. Trimming cost V 8 bases and J 6 bases, with 13 bases left between them. The CDR3 sequence: CASGYIDDGYTF. CDR3 DNA: TGTGCCAGCGGTTACATCGACGATGGCTACACCTTC.

This chain uses TRBV18 with TRBJ1-1; 8 bases are a match to TRBD1. The trim removed 4 bases at V and 3 bases at J, leaving 10 bases unmatched. This CDR3 region has 16 residues. Germline V gene lookup returns CDR1 KGHSH and CDR2 LQKENI. CDR3 loop: CASSRRQGIGDTEAFF. The CDR3 coding sequence is TGTGCCAGCTCACGGCGACAGGGGATCGGCGACACTGAAGCTTTCTTT.

This clonotype showed up just a few times. The chain uses TRBV19 and TRBJ2-1, with D possibly being TRBD1 or TRBD2 (6 bases each). V was clipped by 7 bases and J by 4 bases, with 17 bases between them. CDR3 length: 15 residues. CDR1 and CDR2 from the germline V gene are LNHDA and SQIVND (reference sequence). The CDR3 sequence is CASKYSGEVYNEQFF. The CDR3 DNA sequence: TGTGCCAGTAAATACTCAGGGGAGGTTTACAATGAGCAGTTCTTC. The full variable domain, rest sourced from reference TRBV19 and TRBJ2-1, is DGGITQSPKYLFRKEGQNVTLSCEQNLNHDAMYWYRQDPGQGLRLIYYSQIVNDFQKGDIAEGYSVSREKKESFPLTVTSAQKNPTAFYLCASKYSGEVYNEQFFGPGTRLTVL.

This clonotype was detected once. The chain uses TRBV7-2 and TRBJ1-1, with D unresolved. This CDR3 is built from 13 residues. The germline gives CDR1 SGHTA, CDR2 FQGNSA. Between the trimmed V and J ends, which lost 5 bases and 5 bases, there was a span of 12 bases. CDR3 region: CASSLLVGTEAFF. CDR3 nucleotide sequence: TGTGCCAGCAGCCTCCTGGTCGGTACTGAAGCTTTCTTT.

The chain recombines TRBV30 with TRBJ2-3; 7 bases are a match to TRBD1. This CDR3 has 13 residues. Germline-derived CDR1 and CDR2 are GTSNPN and SVGIG (reference sequence). Trimming at V came to 3 bases and at J to 4 bases, leaving 4 bases not matched to a gene. This CDR3 reads CAWRRQGADTQYF. CDR3 coding DNA: TGTGCCTGGAGAAGACAGGGAGCAGATACGCAGTATTTT.

Of note for this clonotype: A junction boundary mismatches the germline segment, possibly from a read error. This chain joins TRBV5-4 and TRBJ2-7, with D perhaps TRBD2 (7 bases). The CDR3 consists of 14 residues. Germline V gene sequence: CDR1 SGHNT, CDR2 YYREEE (reference sequence). CDR3 DNA: TGCGCCAGCAGCCCGGGGGGCGGTACCTACGAGCAGTACTTC. This encodes CASSPGGGTYEQYF.

The rearrangement links TRBV30 to TRBJ2-7, with 15 nucleotides matching TRBD2. This CDR3 spans 15 amino acids. V was pared by 8 bases and J by 4 bases, with 9 bases of the junction left unmatched. Germline-derived CDR1 and CDR2 are GTSNPN and SVGIG (reference sequence). CDR3: CAARTSGGAGYEQYF. The CDR3 coding sequence is TGTGCCGCTCGGACTAGCGGGGGGGCCGGGTACGAGCAGTACTTC.

V and J are TRBV6-5 and TRBJ2-2, with TRBD2 identical over 7 bases. With V trimmed by 8 bases and J by 2 bases, 8 bases remained unmatched. Germline V lookup: CDR1 MNHEY, CDR2 SVGAGI. CDR3 length equals 15 residues. CDR3 sequence reads: CASGLTGGNTGELFF. The DNA of the CDR3 is TGTGCCAGCGGTCTGACGGGAGGTAACACCGGGGAGCTGTTTTTT.

This clonotype was detected a few times. V is TRBV7-6 and J is TRBJ2-3; weak D call: TRBD2 (6 bases). CDR3 length equals 12 residues. CDR1 and CDR2 from the germline V gene are SGHVS and FNYEAQ. The V gene lost 0 bases and the J gene lost 9 bases, with 7 bases spanning the gap. The CDR3 sequence: CASSLARGTQYF. The DNA for the CDR3 is TGTGCCAGCAGCTTAGCTCGGGGGACGCAGTATTTT.

The chain couples TRBV7-9 to TRBJ2-3; TRBD2 aligns across 11 bases. V was clipped by 2 bases and J by 5 bases; unmatched bases: 3. Germline V gives CDR1 SEHNR, CDR2 FQNEAQ (reference sequence). This CDR3 is 15 amino acids long. The CDR3 DNA reads TGTGCCAGCAGCTTAAAAGGGACTAGCGGAGATACGCAGTATTTT. It translates to CASSLKGTSGDTQYF. The full variable domain, rest sourced from reference TRBV7-9 and TRBJ2-3, is DTGVSQNPRHKITKRGQNVTFRCDPISEHNRLYWYRQTLGQGPEFLTYFQNEAQLEKSRLLSDRFSAERPKGSFSTLEIQRTEQGDSAMYLCASSLKGTSGDTQYFGPGTRLTVL.

The chain combines TRBV7-3 with TRBJ1-1; the D gene is possibly TRBD1 (6 bases). With 1 base removed from V and 5 bases from J, the gap between germline ends came to 14 bases. Germline V gives CDR1 SGHTA, CDR2 FQGTGA. CDR3 size: 15 residues. CDR3 region: CASSLRGRGGTEAFF. DNA of the CDR3: TGTGCCAGCAGCTTAAGGGGCAGGGGAGGAACTGAAGCTTTCTTT.

The chain couples TRBV10-1 to TRBJ1-1; 7 positions match TRBD1. This CDR3 region has 15 residues. The junction had 13 bases not matched to a gene; V was cut back by 6 bases and J by 6 bases. Germline lookup yields CDR1 WNHNN and CDR2 SYGVQD (reference sequence). The CDR3 nucleotides read TGCGCCAGCAGGAATAGGGACAGCCCTCAGTCTGAAGCTTTCTTT. Translating gives CASRNRDSPQSEAFF.

V is TRBV6-6 and J is TRBJ1-2, with D unclear. The CDR3 extends over 15 amino acids. The V gene's germline CDR1 is MNHNY and CDR2 SVGAGI (reference sequence). Trimming pared 9 bases from V and 0 bases from J, leaving 17 bases between. CDR3 region: CARAGGQPANYGYTF. Written as DNA, the CDR3 is TGTGCCAGGGCGGGAGGGCAGCCCGCTAACTATGGCTACACCTTC.

This clonotype was recorded many times. The V call is TRBV25-1, the J call TRBJ2-7, with D uncertain. This CDR3 comprises 10 residues. V shed 10 bases and J shed 6 bases, with 10 bases lying between them. CDR1 is MGHDK, CDR2 SYGVNS, per germline. The CDR3 spells CATRQGEQYF. CDR3 in DNA: TGTGCCACCCGACAAGGCGAGCAGTACTTC.

This clonotype has at least ten counts. The J gene is TRBJ2-3, the V gene TRBV2, with D tentatively TRBD2 (5 bases). Germline CDR1 is SNHLY and CDR2 is FYNNEI. V lost 4 bases and J lost 2, with 10 bases in between. The CDR3 length is 14 residues. The DNA of the CDR3 is TGTGCCAGCAGTGTCCCAGCGGTCACAGATACGCAGTATTTT. Protein sequence: CASSVPAVTDTQYF.

About this clonotype: Because it lacks the conserved phenylalanine or tryptophan at the end, this CDR3 is likely a read error. CDR3 loop: CASSLEVSTNEAFY. CDR3 in DNA: TGTGCCAGCAGCTTAGAAGTCAGCACTAATGAAGCTTTCTAT. V gene TRBV7-8 combines with J gene TRBJ1-1; unclear D gene. CDR3 length: 14 amino acids. V was pared by 1 base and J by 7 bases, with 13 bases between. Per germline, CDR1 SGHVS and CDR2 FQNEAQ.

With regard to this clonotype: A much larger clone lies one base from this, so it may be a read error. The gene calls are TRBV20-1 and TRBJ1-6, with a weak D call TRBD1 (5 bases). Trimming removed 4 bases from V and 5 bases from J, with 12 bases in between. The CDR3 runs 14 residues. Per germline, CDR1 DFQATT and CDR2 SNEGSKA (reference sequence). The CDR3, as DNA: TGCAGTGCTACTCAAGGACAAAATAATTCACCCCTCCACTTT. This gives the protein CSATQGQNNSPLHF.